A selection of T cell receptor beta chains follows, all from one sample in a study of T cells in Graves' hyperthyroidism and ophthalmopathy. One entry per CDR3 protein, called by TCRdb with MiXCR from the multiplex PCR reads. The table includes about 580,000 distinct CDR3 sequences, around 45% detected once. Sequences were obtained from peripheral blood or thyroid tissue (not recorded which). The receptors derive from a woman younger than 35 with Graves' hyperthyroidism. Each CDR3 is given with its conserved first and last residue. D genes are given only for firm matches. The size of a clone is reported for some rows only, either as once, few or many, or as a class for expanded clones.

d_gene: .
j_gene: TRBJ1-4
abundance: many
len: 16
v_gene: TRBV19
CDR3nt: TGTGCCAGTAGTTCCAGTATAGGGGCAACTAATGAAAAACTGTTTTTT
CDR3aa: CASSSSIGATNEKLFF

d_gene: .
j_gene: TRBJ1-1
abundance: once
len: 13
v_gene: TRBV11-3
CDR3nt: TGTGCCAGCAGCTTAGTTGTGGGGGATGAAGCTTTCTTT
CDR3aa: CASSLVVGDEAFF

d_gene: .
j_gene: TRBJ1-2
abundance: many
len: 15
v_gene: TRBV5-8
CDR3nt: TGTGCCAGCAGCTTGGGTGGCCAGGCGATCTATGGCTACACCTTC
CDR3aa: CASSLGGQAIYGYTF

d_gene: .
j_gene: TRBJ2-1
abundance: .
len: 14
v_gene: TRBV19
CDR3nt: TGTGCCAGTAGTACCCGGAAGGGGGTGAATGAGCAGTTCTTC
CDR3aa: CASSTRKGVNEQFF

d_gene: TRBD2
j_gene: TRBJ2-3
abundance: .
len: 16
v_gene: TRBV7-2
CDR3nt: TGTGCCAGCAGCCTGGGACTAGCCGAGAGCACAGATACGCAGTATTTT
CDR3aa: CASSLGLAESTDTQYF

d_gene: TRBD2
j_gene: TRBJ2-5
abundance: many
len: 16
v_gene: TRBV6-5
CDR3nt: TGTGCCAGCAGTTACCCGACTAGCGGGGCGCAAGAGACCCAGTACTTC
CDR3aa: CASSYPTSGAQETQYF

d_gene: .
j_gene: TRBJ2-6
abundance: many
len: 16
v_gene: TRBV29-1
CDR3nt: TGCAGCGTTGAAGAGGCAGGGGCCTCTGGGGCCAACGTCCTGACTTTC
CDR3aa: CSVEEAGASGANVLTF

d_gene: TRBD1
j_gene: TRBJ1-2
abundance: many
len: 14
v_gene: TRBV5-5
CDR3nt: TGTGCCAGCAGCTTATCGGGACAGAACTATGGCTACACCTTC
CDR3aa: CASSLSGQNYGYTF

d_gene: .
j_gene: TRBJ1-3
abundance: .
len: 15
v_gene: TRBV7-3
CDR3nt: TGTGCCAGCAGTGATGGTGGCGACTATGGCTACACCATATATTTT
CDR3aa: CASSDGGDYGYTIYF

d_gene: TRBD2
j_gene: TRBJ2-4
abundance: .
len: 14
v_gene: TRBV24-1
CDR3nt: TGTGCCACCAGTGACTCCGCGGGGGGCAGCATTCAGTACTTC
CDR3aa: CATSDSAGGSIQYF

d_gene: .
j_gene: TRBJ1-3
abundance: many
len: 16
v_gene: TRBV2
CDR3nt: TGTGCCAGCAGATTGACAGAGTTATCCTCTGGAAACACCATATATTTT
CDR3aa: CASRLTELSSGNTIYF

d_gene: .
j_gene: TRBJ2-5
abundance: .
len: 15
v_gene: TRBV7-2
CDR3nt: TGTGCCAGCAGCGACTCGCTCGTCACCCAAGAGACCCAGTACTTC
CDR3aa: CASSDSLVTQETQYF

d_gene: TRBD1
j_gene: TRBJ1-1
abundance: many
len: 15
v_gene: TRBV29-1
CDR3nt: TGCAGCGTTGGGGCAATGACAGGGGCCAGGAGTGAAGCTTTCTTT
CDR3aa: CSVGAMTGARSEAFF

d_gene: .
j_gene: TRBJ2-6
abundance: .
len: 19
v_gene: TRBV7-9
CDR3nt: TGTGCCAGCAGCTTAGTGGACACCGTTGATAGCTCTGGGGCCAACGTCCTGACTTTC
CDR3aa: CASSLVDTVDSSGANVLTF

d_gene: TRBD2
j_gene: TRBJ2-7
abundance: .
len: 14
v_gene: TRBV20-1
CDR3nt: TGCAGTGCTAGAGGGACTAGCGACACCGGGGAGCAGTACTTC
CDR3aa: CSARGTSDTGEQYF

d_gene: .
j_gene: TRBJ2-7
abundance: .
len: 13
v_gene: TRBV10-3
CDR3nt: TGTGCCATCACCGAAGGGATGGAATACGAGCAGTACTTC
CDR3aa: CAITEGMEYEQYF

d_gene: .
j_gene: TRBJ1-2
abundance: many
len: 15
v_gene: TRBV5-8
CDR3nt: TGTGCCAGCAGCTTTACGGGACTCACGGGGGATGGCTACACCTTC
CDR3aa: CASSFTGLTGDGYTF

d_gene: .
j_gene: TRBJ1-2
abundance: .
len: 17
v_gene: TRBV11-2
CDR3nt: TGTGCCAGCAGCTTAGGACCCCCCGGAGGGGAGGGGTATGGCTACACCTTC
CDR3aa: CASSLGPPGGEGYGYTF

d_gene: TRBD1
j_gene: TRBJ2-7
abundance: .
len: 11
v_gene: TRBV29-1
CDR3nt: TGCAGCGTTCGGACAGGGTACGAGCAGTACTTC
CDR3aa: CSVRTGYEQYF

d_gene: .
j_gene: TRBJ1-4
abundance: many
len: 13
v_gene: TRBV20-1
CDR3nt: TGCAGTGCTCCTCGGCAGGGAAATGAAAAACTGTTTTTT
CDR3aa: CSAPRQGNEKLFF

d_gene: TRBD1
j_gene: TRBJ1-2
abundance: few
len: 14
v_gene: TRBV29-1
CDR3nt: TGCAGCGTTAGACAGGGAGGCAGAAACTATGGCTACACCTTC
CDR3aa: CSVRQGGRNYGYTF

d_gene: TRBD1
j_gene: TRBJ1-1
abundance: .
len: 14
v_gene: TRBV5-5
CDR3nt: TGTGCCAGCAGTGCTAGTACAGGGGACACTGAAGCTTTCTTT
CDR3aa: CASSASTGDTEAFF

d_gene: TRBD2
j_gene: TRBJ2-7
abundance: .
len: 15
v_gene: TRBV19
CDR3nt: TGTGCCAGTAGTATAGGGTCTAGCGGAACCTACGAGCAGTACTTC
CDR3aa: CASSIGSSGTYEQYF

d_gene: .
j_gene: TRBJ1-1
abundance: .
len: 16
v_gene: TRBV7-9
CDR3nt: TGTGCCAGCAGCCAAGCTTTCGGAGTTTGGAACACTGAAGCTTTCTTT
CDR3aa: CASSQAFGVWNTEAFF

d_gene: .
j_gene: TRBJ1-5
abundance: many
len: 14
v_gene: TRBV6-4
CDR3nt: TGTGCCAGCAGTGACACCGGGGGCAATCAGCCCCAGCATTTT
CDR3aa: CASSDTGGNQPQHF

d_gene: .
j_gene: TRBJ2-7
abundance: .
len: 14
v_gene: TRBV24-1
CDR3nt: TGTGCCACCAGTGCTGCAGGGATGAACAATGAGCAGTACTTC
CDR3aa: CATSAAGMNNEQYF

d_gene: TRBD1
j_gene: TRBJ2-7
abundance: once
len: 13
v_gene: TRBV7-9
CDR3nt: TGTGCCAGCGGCGGGACAGGACGGAACGAGCAGTACTTC
CDR3aa: CASGGTGRNEQYF

d_gene: TRBD1
j_gene: TRBJ2-5
abundance: many
len: 13
v_gene: TRBV2
CDR3nt: TGTGCCAGCGTCTCGACAGGGCAAGAGACCCAGTACTTC
CDR3aa: CASVSTGQETQYF

d_gene: .
j_gene: TRBJ2-2
abundance: .
len: 13
v_gene: TRBV10-3
CDR3nt: TGTGCCATCAGTGAGTTGGGGACAGGGGAGCTGTTTTTT
CDR3aa: CAISELGTGELFF

d_gene: .
j_gene: TRBJ2-7
abundance: .
len: 15
v_gene: TRBV7-6
CDR3nt: TGTGCTAGATCAAGGCTCGGCAGGGAAGGCTACGAGCAGTACTTC
CDR3aa: CARSRLGREGYEQYF

d_gene: TRBD1
j_gene: TRBJ2-5
abundance: .
len: 13
v_gene: TRBV10-3
CDR3nt: TGTGCCATCAGGGGGACAGGGGAGGGGACCCAGTACTTC
CDR3aa: CAIRGTGEGTQYF

d_gene: .
j_gene: TRBJ1-1
abundance: many
len: 12
v_gene: TRBV19
CDR3nt: TGTGCCAGTAGGGAGGGTTACACTGAAGCTTTCTTT
CDR3aa: CASREGYTEAFF

d_gene: .
j_gene: TRBJ1-4
abundance: .
len: 13
v_gene: TRBV2
CDR3nt: TGTGCCAGCATCGGGGGTAGAGATGAAAAACTGTTTTTT
CDR3aa: CASIGGRDEKLFF

d_gene: .
j_gene: TRBJ1-5
abundance: .
len: 15
v_gene: TRBV2
CDR3nt: TGTGCCAGCAGGGACGGGGGTAGTGGCAATCAGCCCCGGCATTTT
CDR3aa: CASRDGGSGNQPRHF

d_gene: .
j_gene: TRBJ2-7
abundance: .
len: 12
v_gene: TRBV4-3
CDR3nt: TGCGCCAGCAGCACCGACGGATACGAGCAGTACTTC
CDR3aa: CASSTDGYEQYF

d_gene: .
j_gene: TRBJ2-1
abundance: once
len: 16
v_gene: TRBV3-1
CDR3nt: TGTGCCAGCAGCTCCTTCGGACCTAGGGATCACAATGAGCAGTTCTTC
CDR3aa: CASSSFGPRDHNEQFF

d_gene: TRBD1
j_gene: TRBJ2-7
abundance: .
len: 14
v_gene: TRBV10-3
CDR3nt: TGTGTCATGAGACCGGACAGGGTTGGCTACGAGCAGTACTTC
CDR3aa: CVMRPDRVGYEQYF

d_gene: TRBD2
j_gene: TRBJ2-2
abundance: .
len: 13
v_gene: TRBV24-1
CDR3nt: TGTGCGTTTTTGTCTAGCGGAACCGGGGAGCTGTTTTTT
CDR3aa: CAFLSSGTGELFF

d_gene: .
j_gene: TRBJ1-6
abundance: few
len: 12
v_gene: TRBV20-1
CDR3nt: TGCAGTGCCGAACCAGGGGATTCACCCCTCCACTTT
CDR3aa: CSAEPGDSPLHF

d_gene: .
j_gene: TRBJ1-3
abundance: .
len: 14
v_gene: TRBV25-1
CDR3nt: TGTGCCAGCAGTGGCCCGACAGGTGGAAACACCATATATTTT
CDR3aa: CASSGPTGGNTIYF

d_gene: .
j_gene: TRBJ2-1
abundance: .
len: 15
v_gene: TRBV5-4
CDR3nt: TGTGCCAGCAGCCCCTGGACGGGCTCCTACAATGAGCAGTTCTTC
CDR3aa: CASSPWTGSYNEQFF

d_gene: TRBD2
j_gene: TRBJ2-7
abundance: .
len: 13
v_gene: TRBV20-1
CDR3nt: TGCAGGGCTTGGGTAGCGGGAGAAGACGAGCAGTACTTC
CDR3aa: CRAWVAGEDEQYF

d_gene: .
j_gene: TRBJ1-3
abundance: many
len: 14
v_gene: TRBV7-9
CDR3nt: TGTGCCAGTTCCAAAAAACCCTCTGGAAACACCATATATTTT
CDR3aa: CASSKKPSGNTIYF

d_gene: TRBD1
j_gene: TRBJ1-1
abundance: .
len: 15
v_gene: TRBV10-3
CDR3nt: TGTGCTAGTTCCTCTCGACAGGGAGCGAGCACTGAAGCTTTCTTT
CDR3aa: CASSSRQGASTEAFF

d_gene: .
j_gene: TRBJ2-3
abundance: many
len: 13
v_gene: TRBV20-1
CDR3nt: TGCAGTGCTAGAGATATGGGGTCAGATACGCAGTATTTT
CDR3aa: CSARDMGSDTQYF

d_gene: .
j_gene: TRBJ1-1
abundance: many
len: 14
v_gene: TRBV20-1
CDR3nt: TGCAGTGCTAGCGGAGGATTGATGAACACTGAAGCTTTCTTT
CDR3aa: CSASGGLMNTEAFF

d_gene: .
j_gene: TRBJ1-1
abundance: many
len: 13
v_gene: TRBV11-3
CDR3nt: TGTGCCAGCAGCCCAGGAGCGAACACTGAAGCTTTCTTT
CDR3aa: CASSPGANTEAFF